This T cell receptor (beta chain) was sequenced for a study of cytomegalovirus exposure and HLA in healthy donors. Healthy bone marrow donors made up the donors. Sampled while nominally healthy, donors likely had unrecorded immune exposures. Concerning this clone itself: Its antigen is not known.

Germline V CDR1 and CDR2: LGHNA, YNFKEQ. The CDR3 loop spans 17 amino acids. With V trimmed by 4 bases and J by 1 base, 7 bases remained unmatched. Study findings and constraints: Later examination showed HLA-associated TCR beta chains had greater clonal expansion than equally common others.

PCR employed 60 Vbeta and 13 Jbeta primers. Only in-frame clones appear in the TCRdb table, and some are missing; sequencing was by immunoSEQ multiplex PCR. The table records approximately 130,000 clones, approximately 86% of them present only once. Sequences were obtained from PBMCs. The chain employs TRBV4-2 and TRBJ2-2; 9 bases match TRBD2. This receptor was taken from a boy between 10 and 17 years old in good health and CMV-seronegative. The CDR3 is CASSLPVAGVNTGELFF. CDR3 DNA: TGTGCCAGCAGCCTTCCAGTAGCGGGGGTGAACACCGGGGAGCTGTTTTTT.